This entry concerns a single T cell receptor beta chain. The data were produced by immunoSEQ multiplex PCR, yet TCRdb's version contains in-frame clones alone and is incomplete. The sample contains 70,000 to 90,000 clones, roughly 89% of which appear only once. These data originate in a study of OX40 agonist ivuxolimab in advanced cancers. Study context: Dose-escalation patients' cancers were hepatocellular carcinoma, melanoma, renal cell or head and neck cancer. Partial responses were recorded for three patients, including one with hepatocellular carcinoma and two with cutaneous melanoma.

Trimming took 0 bases from V and 5 from J; bases not matched to a gene: 4. CDR3 length equals 16 residues. The germline V gene has CDR1 SGDLS and CDR2 YYNGEE. The chain employs TRBV9 and TRBJ2-3, with 12 bases lining up with TRBD2. The sequence was obtained from an adult with an advanced solid tumor such as melanoma, head and neck, liver or kidney cancer. The material sequenced was CD4+ or CD8+ T cells sorted from blood, taken in a trial of the OX40 agonist ivuxolimab. CDR3: CASSVELAGGLDTQYF. The DNA of the CDR3 is TGTGCCAGCAGCGTAGAGCTAGCGGGAGGGTTAGATACGCAGTATTTT.